The 6 T cell receptor beta chains below were found in one sample sequenced in a study of T cells and Merkel cell carcinoma outcomes. This table comes from immunoSEQ multiplex PCR, and its TCRdb copy is limited to in-frame clones, with some not included. This sample has some 510 clones, with approximately 92% found just once. Material for sequencing was tumor tissue from Merkel cell carcinoma. The receptors were sampled from a human donor with Merkel cell carcinoma.

The chain employs TRBV5-8 and TRBJ2-3; 9 positions match TRBD2. In germline, CDR1 is SGHTS, CDR2 YDEGEE. Trimming cost V 4 bases and J 5 bases; bases outside gene matches: 8. The CDR3 consists of 15 residues. CDR3 sequence reads: CASSPAGGPGDTQYF. CDR3 bases: TGTGCCAGCAGCCCGGCGGGGGGGCCTGGAGATACGCAGTATTTT.

A note on this clone: Compared with germline, one end of the junction differs, possibly owing to a read error. The J gene is TRBJ2-3, the V gene TRBV7-9; a possible D gene is TRBD2 (5 bases). Germline lookup yields CDR1 SEHNR and CDR2 FQNEAQ (reference sequence). The CDR3 contains 14 residues. The CDR3 region has the DNA TGTGCCAGCAGCCTAGCATCTGACGGAGATACGCAGTATTTT. This gives the protein CASSLASDGDTQYF.

The chain employs TRBV9 and TRBJ1-2, with 10 bases that match TRBD1. Germline CDR1 is SGDLS and CDR2 is YYNGEE. The CDR3 covers 15 residues. V lost 0 bases to trimming and J lost 3 bases; unmatched junction nucleotides: 2. CDR3 region: CASSVEGQGYYGYTF. CDR3 nucleotides: TGTGCCAGCAGCGTAGAGGGACAGGGGTACTATGGCTACACCTTC. The full variable domain, completed using reference TRBV9 and TRBJ1-2, is DSGVTQTPKHLITATGQRVTLRCSPRSGDLSVYWYQQSLDQGLQFLIQYYNGEERAKGNILERFSAQQFPDLHSELNLSSLELGDSALYFCASSVEGQGYYGYTFGSGTRLTVV.

This chain connects TRBV19 to TRBJ1-4, with TRBD1 identical over 8 bases. Germline values: CDR1 LNHDA, CDR2 SQIVND (reference sequence). J was trimmed by 7 bases and V by 3 bases; bases with no gene match: 4. The length of the CDR3 is 14 residues. For the CDR3, the DNA is TGTGCCAGTAGTATCGGGACAGGTCCTGAAAAACTGTTTTTT. Protein: CASSIGTGPEKLFF.

Regarding this clone: This sample also contains other DNA sequences that code for the same CDR3. V gene TRBV7-9 combines with J gene TRBJ2-3; no clear D gene. The V end was cut by 3 bases, the J end by 3 bases, with 4 bases between. The CDR3 contains 12 residues. Germline V gene data show CDR1 as SEHNR and CDR2 as FQNEAQ (reference sequence). DNA for the CDR3: TGTGCCAGCAGCTTCGGGACAGATACGCAGTATTTT. Translation gives CASSFGTDTQYF. Looking up the rest from reference TRBV7-9 and TRBJ2-3 gives the full variable domain: DTGVSQNPRHKITKRGQNVTFRCDPISEHNRLYWYRQTLGQGPEFLTYFQNEAQLEKSRLLSDRFSAERPKGSFSTLEIQRTEQGDSAMYLCASSFGTDTQYFGPGTRLTVL.

The chain uses TRBV11-3 and TRBJ2-1; D remains ambiguous. Trimming removed 3 bases at V and 5 bases at J, with 8 bases between. Germline CDR1 SGHNT, CDR2 YENEEA. This CDR3 has 13 amino acids. The DNA for the CDR3 is TGTGCCAGCAGCTTCGGACGAAACAATGAGCAGTTCTTC. Translation: CASSFGRNNEQFF.